This T cell receptor (beta chain) emerged from a study of PD-1 blockade in classical Hodgkin lymphoma. Relapses following autologous stem cell transplantation were seen in all patients, with brentuximab vedotin exposure varying. Trimming cost V 3 bases and J 2 bases, with 13 bases left between them. Per germline, CDR1 MDHEN and CDR2 SYDVKM. The CDR3 loop spans 16 amino acids. This table comes from immunoSEQ multiplex PCR, and its TCRdb copy is limited to in-frame clones, with some not included. The table lists some 100,000 clones, more than 90% of them singletons, with approximately 2.8% in the top ten.

This chain joins TRBV28 and TRBJ2-2; either TRBD1 or TRBD2 may fit D (5 bases each). The sample here was peripheral blood mononuclear cells (PBMCs), taken at baseline. This clonotype was obtained from a human donor with classical Hodgkin lymphoma. This chain's CDR3 is CASSLGRGANTGELFF. The CDR3 region has the DNA TGTGCCAGCAGTTTGGGCAGAGGGGCCAACACCGGGGAGCTGTTTTTT.